The text below deals with one T cell receptor beta chain. This clone occurred a few times. Its recognized antigen is unknown. Nothing much larger sits one base from this clone, and base qualities are not available. This specimen belongs to a study of cytomegalovirus exposure and HLA in healthy donors (dated by TCRdb to about 2017). About the full investigation: According to a later analysis, the approximately 130 validation repertoires were produced on the same platform as the roughly 720 repertoires of the first cohort. The aim of the study was to test whether cataloging public T cell receptors could identify signatures of past pathogen exposure. In addition to the first cohort of approximately 650 subjects, a separate validation cohort of 120 different subjects was used. To predict cytomegalovirus infection status, the study brought together high-throughput TCR immunosequencing, statistical association of individual TCRs with disease status, and machine learning. The research as a whole found: Of the cluster scores, around 95% were above 0 in a later analysis, which found that TCRs clustered in the first cohort also tended to co-occur in the 95 to 150 validation repertoires. Cytomegalovirus status was reported to be diagnosed by the classifier with high specificity and sensitivity in both the original and validation cohorts. While some public TCRs were present in many individuals, most TCR sequences turned up only very rarely across donors. A few of the identified cytomegalovirus-associated TCR beta chains were confirmed in vitro to be specific for cytomegalovirus antigens. It was suggested by the authors that the approach could potentially be generalized to other disease states and immunological phenotypes. All 120 repertoires were used to score co-occurrence in the validation cohort in a later analysis, because that analysis had no HLA typing for the cohort. The study gave a list of 150 to 200 TCR beta chains associated with cytomegalovirus.

Library generation was performed with the immunoSEQ multiplex PCR assay. Per the source publication's procedure: A statistical classification framework was built for diagnosing cytomegalovirus status from the catalog of TCR beta chain sequences. TCRdb took this table from immuneACCESS and kept in-frame rearrangements with V and J called. Such tables lack part of the clones; where checked against another copy, unresolved V genes explain under half of the gap, and the rest is unexplained. V, J and clone size derive from that table, while D and trimming were established from the DNA sequence. A total of 200,000 to 250,000 clones appear in this sample, roughly 84% of them only once. The ten largest clones capture approximately 12% of the sample. Donors formed part of the validation cohort, which comprised over a hundred subjects and was distinct from the first cohort of fewer than 750 subjects. The sequenced sample was PBMCs. The receptor's source is a man aged 18-30 years in good health and CMV-seropositive.

CDR3 sequence: CASREDGNTIYF. The nucleotide sequence reads TGCGCCAGCAGGGAAGACGGAAACACCATATATTTT. The chain couples TRBV5-1 to TRBJ1-3, with the D gene call left open. Reading the germline V gene gives CDR1 SGHRS and CDR2 YFSETQ. The CDR3 has 12 amino acids, counting the end cysteine and phenylalanine. The sequence is cut down to CDR3 DNA, 36 bases in frame from base 1. V loses 5 bases, J loses 4 bases, and the germline ends lie 7 bases apart.